Presented here are 20 T cell receptor beta chains from one specimen sequenced in a study of T cells in Graves' hyperthyroidism and ophthalmopathy. RNA transcripts were the template for amplifying TCR beta CDR3 regions. TCR CDR3 regions were first amplified by RT-PCR with HTBI primers. Each CDR3 protein is one row after TCRdb ran MiXCR on the multiplex PCR reads. The table has approximately 520,000 distinct CDR3 sequences, roughly 25% seen once. Sequencing used blood. The receptors derive from a young woman with Graves' ophthalmopathy.

This chain connects TRBV24-1 to TRBJ1-2, with no clear D. This CDR3 is 12 amino acids long. Germline assignment: CDR1 KGHDR and CDR2 SFDVKD. Trimming left V 7 bases short and J 3 bases short, with 8 bases between. The CDR3 nucleotides read TGTGCCACCAGCTCGCGGGACTATGGCTACACCTTC. It codes for CATSSRDYGYTF.

This clonotype was counted ten times or more. The chain links TRBV5-6 to TRBJ1-2, with unresolved D. Germline lookup yields CDR1 SGHDT and CDR2 YYEEEE. V shed 4 bases and J shed 5 bases, with 15 bases lying between them. The CDR3 is 14 amino acids. This CDR3 is CASSRRDINYGYTF. CDR3 sequence (DNA): TGTGCCAGCAGCCGGCGGGATATCAATTATGGCTACACCTTC. Looking up the rest from reference TRBV5-6 and TRBJ1-2 gives the full variable domain: DAGVTQSPTHLIKTRGQQVTLRCSPKSGHDTVSWYQQALGQGPQFIFQYYEEEERQRGNFPDRFSGHQFPNYSSELNVNALLLGDSALYLCASSRRDINYGYTFGSGTRLTVV.

This sequence joins TRBV11-1 and TRBJ2-5; D could derive from TRBD1 or TRBD2 (5 bases each). Germline CDR1 SGHAT, CDR2 FQDESV (reference sequence). V shed 5 bases and J shed 3 bases, with 13 bases lying between them. This CDR3 has 14 amino acids. Here the CDR3 DNA reads TGTGCCAGCAGCCTGGGACGGAAGAAAGAGACCCAGTACTTC. This gives the protein CASSLGRKKETQYF.

This clonotype was observed at least ten times. The chain has TRBV20-1 and TRBJ1-2, with a tentative D call TRBD1 (5 bases). V was shortened by 8 bases and J by 4 bases, with 17 bases between the two germline ends. Germline V gene lookup returns CDR1 DFQATT and CDR2 SNEGSKA (reference sequence). The CDR3 is 13 amino acids. This CDR3 reads CSIRAPGSYGYTF. DNA for the CDR3: TGCAGTATAAGGGCCCCAGGGTCCTATGGCTACACCTTC.

At least ten counts were recorded for this clonotype. The chain carries TRBV5-1 and TRBJ2-7, with D uncertain. With 0 bases removed from V and 2 bases from J, the gap between germline ends came to 9 bases. This CDR3 has 14 amino acids. Germline assignment: CDR1 SGHRS and CDR2 YFSETQ. The CDR3 loop reads CASSLAGPPYEQYF. CDR3 bases: TGCGCCAGCAGCTTGGCCGGGCCCCCCTACGAGCAGTACTTC.

This clonotype was counted at least ten times. The J gene is TRBJ2-5, the V gene TRBV29-1; no reliable D call. CDR1 and CDR2 from the germline V gene are SQVTM and ANQGSEA. This CDR3 region has 11 residues. Between the trimmed V and J ends, which lost 3 bases and 6 bases, there was a span of 8 bases. The CDR3 loop is CSVEVTQTQYF. The CDR3, as DNA: TGCAGCGTTGAGGTTACGCAGACCCAGTACTTC.

This clonotype appeared a few times. The chain recombines TRBV6-5 with TRBJ2-2, with D perhaps being TRBD1 or TRBD2 (5 bases each). Germline CDR1 MNHEY, CDR2 SVGAGI. V lost 4 bases and J 4 bases, leaving 16 bases between the germline ends. The CDR3 is made up of 16 amino acids. This chain's CDR3 is CASSSFRGASTGELFF. CDR3 in DNA: TGTGCCAGCAGTTCCTTCCGAGGGGCGAGCACCGGGGAGCTGTTTTTT.

In the case of this clonotype: Compared with germline, one end of the junction differs, possibly owing to a read error. This chain connects TRBV7-2 to TRBJ2-7; 8 bases match TRBD1. CDR1 SGHTA and CDR2 FQGNSA come from the germline V gene. CDR3 length: 13 residues. CDR3 in DNA: TGCGCCAGCAGCCGAGACAGGGGCTACGAGCAGTGCTTC. Translating gives CASSRDRGYEQCF.

There are many counts of this clonotype. The V and J genes are TRBV2 and TRBJ2-7, with 8 positions matching TRBD1. The CDR3 covers 13 residues. CDR1 and CDR2 (germline): SNHLY, FYNNEI. Unmatched junction bases numbered 3, after V lost 6 bases and J lost 2 bases. DNA for the CDR3: TGTGCCAGCAGCGGACAGGGTCCCTACGAGCAGTACTTC. Translating gives CASSGQGPYEQYF.

V and J are TRBV19 and TRBJ2-2, with D uncertain. V lost 7 bases and J 0 bases, leaving 15 bases between the germline ends. This CDR3 has 16 amino acids. Germline lookup yields CDR1 LNHDA and CDR2 SQIVND (reference sequence). This CDR3 is CASNTLQDANTGELFF. The CDR3 region has the DNA TGTGCCAGTAACACCCTCCAGGACGCGAACACCGGGGAGCTGTTTTTT.

This clonotype occurred a few times. The V call is TRBV11-2, the J call TRBJ2-7, with 7 nucleotides matching TRBD2. The germline gives CDR1 SGHAT, CDR2 FQNNGV. This CDR3 spans 16 amino acids. With 5 bases clipped from V and 3 bases from J, the junction kept 13 bases outside the gene matches. The CDR3 sequence: CASSRLANRGRYEQYF. The CDR3 bases are TGTGCCAGCAGCCGACTAGCCAATCGTGGTCGCTACGAGCAGTACTTC. The whole variable domain, remainder taken from reference TRBV11-2 and TRBJ2-7, is EAGVAQSPRYKIIEKRQSVAFWCNPISGHATLYWYQQILGQGPKLLIQFQNNGVVDDSQLPKDRFSAERLKGVDSTLKIQPAKLEDSAVYLCASSRLANRGRYEQYFGPGTRLTVT.

This clonotype was picked up many times. This chain joins TRBV19 and TRBJ1-2; D gene ambiguous. Germline values: CDR1 LNHDA, CDR2 SQIVND (reference sequence). Trimming took off 2 bases at V and 0 bases at J, with 16 bases between the two ends. The CDR3 sequence is 17 residues long. The CDR3 region is CASSIPFSAGSNYGYTF. As DNA, the CDR3 is TGTGCCAGTAGTATACCCTTCTCGGCAGGATCTAACTATGGCTACACCTTC.

Many counts were recorded for this clonotype. The chain couples TRBV18 to TRBJ2-2; tentative D call: TRBD1 (5 bases). Germline CDR1 KGHSH, CDR2 LQKENI. The CDR3 is 15 residues long. V shed 6 bases and J shed 4 bases, with 15 bases lying between them. CDR3 DNA sequence: TGTGCCAGCTCCAGAGAGAGACAGTCCACCGGGGAGCTGTTTTTT. Amino acid sequence: CASSRERQSTGELFF.

This clonotype has at least ten counts. The CDR3 nucleotides are TGTGCCAGCAAGCTAGACAGGGACAACACCGGGGAGCTGTTTTTT. It specifies CASKLDRDNTGELFF. The rearrangement links TRBV7-3 to TRBJ2-2; TRBD1 matches at 7 bases. J lost 2 bases, V lost 7 bases, and 7 bases had no gene match. Germline values: CDR1 SGHTA, CDR2 FQGTGA. The CDR3 contains 15 residues.

This clonotype occurred many times. This sequence joins TRBV19 and TRBJ2-2; the D is unclear. Trimming removed 6 bases at V and 6 bases at J, with 8 bases between. The CDR3 has 12 residues. Germline loops: CDR1 LNHDA, CDR2 SQIVND (reference sequence). The CDR3: CASRTEAGELFF. CDR3 bases: TGTGCCAGTAGGACTGAGGCCGGGGAGCTGTTTTTT.

A note on this clonotype: A much larger clone differs from this one at a single base, so this may be a read error. The V gene is TRBV11-2, the J gene TRBJ2-3; 8 bases map to TRBD2. After removal of 1 base from V and 2 bases from J, the junction contained 8 bases not matched to a gene. Germline V lookup: CDR1 SGHAT, CDR2 FQNNGV. CDR3 length: 17 residues. CDR3 in amino acids: CASSLGLARGHTDTQYF. Written as DNA, the CDR3 is TGTGCCAGCAGCTTAGGACTAGCGCGGGGTCACACAGATACGCAGTATTTT.

This clonotype has ten or more counts. The chain is built from TRBV15 and TRBJ2-5, with D perhaps TRBD2 (5 bases). V shed 0 bases and J shed 4 bases, with 15 bases lying between them. Germline CDR1 LNHNV, CDR2 YYDKDF (reference sequence). This CDR3 has 16 residues. CDR3 bases: TGTGCCACCAGCAGAGATCGTTTGGCAGGAGGAGAGACCCAGTACTTC. Its translation is CATSRDRLAGGETQYF.

This clonotype occurred many times. The rearrangement links TRBV9 to TRBJ1-1, with D hard to call. The V gene's germline CDR1 is SGDLS and CDR2 YYNGEE. V was trimmed by 0 bases and J by 4 bases, leaving 10 bases between them. The CDR3 loop spans 14 amino acids. This chain's CDR3 is CASSVVGAGTEAFF. The CDR3 DNA reads as TGTGCCAGCAGCGTAGTTGGAGCGGGCACTGAAGCTTTCTTT.

This chain's CDR3 is CASSISRDTYGYTF. CDR3 bases: TGTGCCAGTAGTATTTCGAGAGACACCTATGGCTACACCTTC. The chain employs TRBV19 and TRBJ1-2; D gene ambiguous. Trimming pared 3 bases from V and 4 bases from J, leaving 12 bases between. CDR1 LNHDA and CDR2 SQIVND come from the germline V gene (reference sequence). The CDR3 is 14 residues long.

This clonotype was counted only a few times. The CDR3 is CASSSGTSGANVLTF. DNA of the CDR3: TGTGCCAGCAGCTCCGGAACCTCTGGGGCCAACGTCCTGACTTTC. The chain employs TRBV7-8 and TRBJ2-6; D not certain. CDR1 and CDR2 from the germline V gene are SGHVS and FQNEAQ. This CDR3 is built from 15 residues. Trimming shortened V by 4 bases and J by 0 bases, and 7 bases separated the two germline ends.